These T cell receptor beta chains were read from a single sample in a study of CD8 T cells in Susac syndrome. MiXCR was run by TCRdb on the immunoSEQ multiplex PCR reads, yielding one entry per CDR3 protein. The table has approximately 200,000 distinct CDR3 sequences, around 90% seen once. Input material: CD8+ T cells from PBMCs. These receptors were taken from a human donor with multiple sclerosis. Each CDR3 is given with its conserved first and last residue. The D gene is left open where the match is weak. Clone size is given for some rows only: seen once, a few or many times, or a class if the clone is expanded.

>TRBV6-2/TRBV6-3|TRBJ2-7|NA|NA|13
CASSDYRIYEQYF
TGTGCCAGCAGTGACTACAGGATCTACGAGCAGTACTTC
>TRBV19|TRBJ1-5|NA|NA|14
CASSSDSIYQPQHF
TGTGCCAGTAGTAGCGACAGTATCTATCAGCCCCAGCATTTT
>TRBV2|TRBJ2-1|NA|TRBD2|10
CASSETSQFF
TGTGCCAGCAGTGAGACTAGCCAGTTCTTC
>TRBV5-6|TRBJ1-4|once|NA|17
CASSPTPSGALGEKLFF
TGTGCCAGCAGCCCAACTCCGTCCGGGGCCCTTGGTGAAAAACTGTTTTTT
>TRBV27|TRBJ1-2|NA|TRBD1|16
CASSLRGQGEPYGYTF
TGTGCCAGCAGTTTAAGGGGACAGGGGGAACCCTATGGCTACACCTTC
>TRBV5-1|TRBJ2-2|NA|TRBD1|14
CASSWGTDPGELFF
TGCGCCAGCAGCTGGGGGACAGATCCCGGGGAGCTGTTTTTT
>TRBV2|TRBJ2-7|NA|NA|12
CASAWVPSEQYF
TGTGCCAGCGCATGGGTCCCCTCCGAGCAGTACTTC
>TRBV9|TRBJ1-1|NA|NA|13
CASSATTNDKAFF
TGTGCCAGCAGCGCGACAACCAACGATAAAGCTTTCTTT
>TRBV28|TRBJ2-2|NA|NA|16
CASSPPGQGHTGELFF
TGTGCCAGCAGTCCACCGGGGCAGGGGCACACCGGGGAGCTGTTTTTT
>TRBV30|TRBJ1-1|NA|NA|13
CAWSGHTRTEAFF
TGTGCCTGGAGTGGCCATACTCGGACTGAAGCTTTCTTT
>TRBV29-1|TRBJ2-7|NA|NA|12
CSVETNSYEQYF
TGCAGCGTTGAAACGAATTCCTACGAGCAGTACTTC
>TRBV3-1|TRBJ2-3|NA|NA|16
CASSQLRGRSTDTQYF
TGTGCCAGCAGCCAACTTCGGGGGCGGAGCACAGATACGCAGTATTTT
>TRBV6-4|TRBJ2-2|once|NA|16
CASSDSQGSSTGELFF
TGTGCCAGCAGTGACTCCCAAGGGTCGTCCACCGGGGAGCTGTTTTTT
>TRBV25-1|TRBJ2-3|NA|NA|20
CASSPLLGRLHQLDTDTQYF
TGTGCCAGCAGTCCACTTTTAGGGCGGCTCCACCAACTGGACACAGATACGCAGTATTTT
>TRBV4-1|TRBJ1-1|once|NA|14
CASSQGEGNTEAFF
TGCGCCAGCAGCCAAGGGGAGGGGAACACTGAAGCTTTCTTT
>TRBV7-2|TRBJ2-1|NA|TRBD2|18
CASSVPGLAGGPVNEQFF
TGTGCCAGCAGCGTCCCGGGACTAGCGGGAGGGCCCGTCAATGAGCAGTTCTTC
>TRBV27|TRBJ2-6|NA|TRBD2|15
CASTSGSSGANVLTF
TGTGCCAGCACTAGCGGGAGCTCTGGGGCCAACGTCCTGACTTTC
>TRBV4-2|TRBJ2-5|NA|TRBD2|17
CASSQEYSGGPAETQYF
TGTGCCAGCAGCCAAGAGTATTCGGGAGGGCCGGCTGAGACCCAGTACTTC
>TRBV29-1|TRBJ1-1|NA|NA|14
CSVGFGGLPTEAFF
TGCAGCGTTGGGTTCGGGGGGCTACCCACTGAAGCTTTCTTT
>TRBV7-8|TRBJ2-2|NA|NA|16
CASSPGLSRNTGELFF
TGTGCCAGCAGCCCAGGTCTCTCGAGGAACACCGGGGAGCTGTTTTTT
>TRBV4-1|TRBJ1-1|NA|TRBD1|15
CASGTEGQGPLKAFF
TGCGCCAGCGGGACAGAGGGACAGGGCCCCCTGAAAGCTTTCTTT
>TRBV6-2/TRBV6-3|TRBJ1-2|NA|TRBD1|13
CASSYGRGRGYTF
TGTGCCAGCAGTTACGGAAGGGGGCGAGGCTACACCTTC
>TRBV12-5|TRBJ1-1|NA|TRBD1|12
CASGSRGTEAFF
TGTGCTAGTGGTTCCAGGGGGACTGAAGCTTTCTTT
>TRBV27|TRBJ2-7|NA|NA|17
CASSSQTSVGGVYEQYF
TGTGCCAGCAGTTCCCAGACCTCAGTGGGGGGAGTATACGAGCAGTACTTC
>TRBV12-3/TRBV12-4|TRBJ2-1|NA|NA|15
CASSSGIYRVDEQFF
TGTGCCAGCAGTTCGGGGATCTACCGGGTTGACGAGCAGTTCTTC
>TRBV19|TRBJ2-1|NA|NA|12
CASSIVGAPQFF
TGTGCCAGTAGTATAGTGGGGGCCCCGCAGTTCTTC
>TRBV30|TRBJ2-2|few|NA|14
CAWVMTRGSGELFF
TGTGCCTGGGTCATGACTAGAGGTTCCGGGGAGCTGTTTTTT
>TRBV23-1|TRBJ2-2|NA|NA|15
CASTPLGRNTGELFF
TGCGCCAGCACCCCCCTGGGGAGGAACACCGGGGAGCTGTTTTTT